These T cell receptor beta chains were read from a single sample in a study of Graves' ophthalmopathy and Graves' hyperthyroidism. MiXCR, applied by TCRdb to the multiplex PCR reads, yields one record per CDR3 protein. The sample contains about 370,000 distinct CDR3 sequences, approximately 18% of which appear only once. The source material was peripheral blood. The receptors come from an adult woman with stable Graves' hyperthyroidism. CDR3s include the opening cysteine and the closing phenylalanine or tryptophan. A D gene is named only where the DNA matches it firmly. Size is omitted from some rows. Given values are once, few, many or a class for expanded clones.

J gene: TRBJ2-7; V gene: TRBV12-3/TRBV12-4; clone size: few; D gene: NA; CDR3 protein: CASSLKGPDEQYF; CDR3 DNA: TGTGCCAGCAGTTTAAAGGGCCCGGACGAGCAGTACTTC
J gene: TRBJ2-2; V gene: TRBV6-2/TRBV6-3; clone size: many; D gene: NA; CDR3 protein: CASSAVAGFTGELFF; CDR3 DNA: TGTGCCAGCAGTGCGGTGGCAGGGTTCACCGGGGAGCTGTTTTTT
J gene: TRBJ2-7; V gene: TRBV4-2; clone size: many; D gene: NA; CDR3 protein: CASSQDRELYEQYF; CDR3 DNA: TGTGCCAGCAGCCAAGATAGGGAACTCTACGAGCAGTACTTC
J gene: TRBJ2-7; V gene: TRBV27; clone size: many; D gene: TRBD2; CDR3 protein: CASTPDPTSVTYEQYF; CDR3 DNA: TGTGCCAGCACCCCTGACCCCACTAGCGTCACCTACGAGCAGTACTTC
J gene: TRBJ2-2; V gene: TRBV9; clone size: many; D gene: NA; CDR3 protein: CASSVSTMGTRGATGELFF; CDR3 DNA: TGTGCCAGCAGCGTATCTACCATGGGAACTAGAGGGGCGACCGGGGAGCTGTTTTTT
J gene: TRBJ2-7; V gene: TRBV11-2; clone size: many; D gene: NA; CDR3 protein: CASSLDYGFAHEQYF; CDR3 DNA: TGTGCCAGCAGCTTAGATTACGGTTTTGCGCACGAGCAGTACTTC
J gene: TRBJ2-5; V gene: TRBV12-5; clone size: many; D gene: TRBD1; CDR3 protein: CASGSRTGVETQYF; CDR3 DNA: TGTGCTAGTGGTTCCCGGACAGGAGTGGAGACCCAGTACTTC
J gene: TRBJ1-1; V gene: TRBV12-3/TRBV12-4; clone size: many; D gene: NA; CDR3 protein: CASSLHSGQNTEAFF; CDR3 DNA: TGTGCCAGCAGTTTACATTCGGGGCAGAACACTGAAGCTTTCTTT
J gene: TRBJ1-1; V gene: TRBV28; clone size: many; D gene: NA; CDR3 protein: CASSLSSPEAFF; CDR3 DNA: TGTGCCAGCAGCCTCTCGAGTCCTGAAGCTTTCTTT
J gene: TRBJ2-7; V gene: TRBV10-3; clone size: many; D gene: TRBD1; CDR3 protein: CAITYTVTGGSEQYF; CDR3 DNA: TGTGCCATCACCTACACCGTAACAGGGGGCAGCGAGCAGTACTTC
J gene: TRBJ1-1; V gene: TRBV19; clone size: many; D gene: NA; CDR3 protein: CASSTPGGATEAFF; CDR3 DNA: TGTGCCAGTAGTACCCCGGGGGGGGCCACTGAAGCTTTCTTT
J gene: TRBJ1-2; V gene: TRBV6-5; clone size: NA; D gene: TRBD1; CDR3 protein: CASSSGTGGPRGYGYTF; CDR3 DNA: TGTGCCAGCAGTTCCGGGACAGGGGGCCCTAGAGGCTATGGCTACACCTTC
J gene: TRBJ2-5; V gene: TRBV6-5; clone size: many; D gene: TRBD2; CDR3 protein: CASSYWTSGRVKTQYF; CDR3 DNA: TGTGCCAGCAGTTACTGGACTAGCGGGAGAGTAAAGACCCAGTACTTC
J gene: TRBJ1-1; V gene: TRBV3-1; clone size: NA; D gene: NA; CDR3 protein: CASSQGIGGGLGAFF; CDR3 DNA: TGTGCCAGCAGCCAAGGAATCGGTGGTGGTCTAGGAGCTTTCTTT
J gene: TRBJ2-7; V gene: TRBV7-2; clone size: once; D gene: NA; CDR3 protein: CASSVRGTDAYEQYF; CDR3 DNA: TGTGCCAGCAGCGTACGGGGGACAGACGCCTACGAGCAGTACTTC
J gene: TRBJ1-1; V gene: TRBV3-1; clone size: many; D gene: NA; CDR3 protein: CASSHPQGNTEAFF; CDR3 DNA: TGTGCCAGCAGCCATCCCCAAGGGAACACTGAAGCTTTCTTT